These T cell receptor beta chains were read from a single sample in a study of OX40 agonist ivuxolimab in advanced cancers. Assay used: immunoSEQ multiplex PCR; TCRdb lists only in-frame clones, some missing. The data hold about 80,000 clones, with about 83% observed a single time. This sample comprised CD4+ or CD8+ T cells sorted from blood, obtained in a trial of the OX40 agonist ivuxolimab. The receptors originated from an adult with an advanced solid tumor such as melanoma, head and neck, liver or kidney cancer. The CDR3 runs from the conserved cysteine through the conserved F or W. A D gene is named only where the DNA matches it firmly. Part of the rows lack a size; the others show once, few, many or a class for expanded clones.

14,.,TRBV7-2,TRBJ2-5,.,TGTGCCAGCAGCTTAGTAGGCTTTCAAGAGACCCAGTACTTC,CASSLVGFQETQYF
14,.,TRBV6-1,TRBJ2-2,.,TGTGCCAGCAGTGAAGGACAGATCACCGGGGAGCTGTTTTTT,CASSEGQITGELFF
11,.,TRBV20-1,TRBJ2-7,.,TGCAGTGCAGGGTTCTCCTACGAGCAGTACTTC,CSAGFSYEQYF
17,few,TRBV6-7,TRBJ2-2,TRBD2,TGTGCCAGCACCTTACGGGCTAGCGGGGCAAACACCGGGGAGCTGTTTTTT,CASTLRASGANTGELFF
13,.,TRBV30,TRBJ2-7,.,TGTGCCTATTCACCGGGACGGAGGTACGAGCAGTACTTC,CAYSPGRRYEQYF
16,.,TRBV5-1,TRBJ2-3,.,TGCGCCAGCAGACTCGGACGGGGGCCTTCTAGAGATACGCAGTATTTT,CASRLGRGPSRDTQYF
12,.,TRBV18,TRBJ2-2,.,TGTGCCAGCTCACCAATTACCGGGGAGCTGTTTTTT,CASSPITGELFF
15,.,TRBV2,TRBJ2-1,.,TGTGCCAGCAGTGGACTAGTCAAAACCTACAATGAGCAGTTCTTC,CASSGLVKTYNEQFF
14,once,TRBV6-1,TRBJ1-2,.,TGTGCCAGCAGTGCGGAGCCGGGCGGTTATGGCTACACCTTC,CASSAEPGGYGYTF
18,.,TRBV7-8,TRBJ2-5,TRBD2,TGTGCCAGCAGCTTAGGAGGGCTTAGCGGGGGGGCAGGAGAGACCCAGTACTTC,CASSLGGLSGGAGETQYF
11,.,TRBV19,TRBJ2-7,.,TGTGCCAGTAGTATTGGACAGGAGCAGTACTTC,CASSIGQEQYF
12,.,TRBV2,TRBJ1-1,.,TGTGCCAGCAGTACACAAGGGGAGAAAGCTTTCTTT,CASSTQGEKAFF
15,.,TRBV7-9,TRBJ1-4,TRBD1,TGTGCCAGCAGCCTGAGGACAGGGTACAATGAAAAACTGTTTTTT,CASSLRTGYNEKLFF
14,.,TRBV11-1,TRBJ2-5,.,TGTGCCAGCAGCTTCTCCAGGGATGAAAAGACCCAGTACTTC,CASSFSRDEKTQYF
16,once,TRBV4-2,TRBJ2-3,TRBD2,TGTGCCAGCAGCCCCGGGACTAGCGACAGCACAGATACGCAGTATTTT,CASSPGTSDSTDTQYF
16,.,TRBV18,TRBJ1-3,TRBD1,TGTGCCAGCTCACCCCGACAGGGCACCTCTGGAAACACCATATATTTT,CASSPRQGTSGNTIYF
17,.,TRBV5-5,TRBJ1-3,.,TGTGCCAGCAGCTTGGTGGGACTCAAGAGCTCTGGAAACACCATATATTTT,CASSLVGLKSSGNTIYF
17,.,TRBV7-2,TRBJ1-1,TRBD1,TGTGCCAGCAGCTTAAGGACAGGAGAACTCATGAACACTGAAGCTTTCTTT,CASSLRTGELMNTEAFF
16,.,TRBV10-3,TRBJ1-1,.,TGTGCCATCAAGCCTTCGAGGCAGGGCCAAAACACTGAAGCTTTCTTT,CAIKPSRQGQNTEAFF
16,.,TRBV19,TRBJ1-1,.,TGTGCCAGTAGTATCTACCCCAGGCCTTGGAACACTGAAGCTTTCTTT,CASSIYPRPWNTEAFF
16,once,TRBV5-1,TRBJ1-4,TRBD1,TGCGCCAGCAGCCCGGGACAGGGGGCGCGGAGTGAAAAACTGTTTTTT,CASSPGQGARSEKLFF
16,.,TRBV6-6,TRBJ2-3,TRBD1,TGTGCCAGCAACCCCCCGGCTGCGTCAGGGGGAGATACGCAGTATTTT,CASNPPAASGGDTQYF
15,.,TRBV7-2,TRBJ2-7,.,TGTGCCAGCAGCTTAGCGGACTACTCTTCCTACGAGCAGTACTTC,CASSLADYSSYEQYF
13,.,TRBV6-6,TRBJ1-3,.,TGTGCCAGCAGTTACTCGGGGCGGCGGACCATATATTTT,CASSYSGRRTIYF
13,.,TRBV5-8,TRBJ1-1,.,TGTGCCAGCAGCTTTTCGGGGAACACTGAAGCTTTCTTT,CASSFSGNTEAFF
20,.,TRBV11-3,TRBJ2-6,TRBD1,TGTGCCAGCAGCTTAGAAGGTTCACGGCAGGGGGCCTCTGGGGCCAACGTCCTGACTTTC,CASSLEGSRQGASGANVLTF
13,.,TRBV2,TRBJ2-1,.,TGTGCCAGCAGTCAGATTCAGTACAATGAGCAGTTCTTC,CASSQIQYNEQFF
14,.,TRBV29-1,TRBJ2-3,TRBD2,TGCAGCGCCGATAGCGGGGGGGTTGCAGATACGCAGTATTTT,CSADSGGVADTQYF
16,.,TRBV7-2,TRBJ2-7,TRBD1,TGTGCCAGCAGCACAACCGACAGGGGCAAACCCTACGAGCAGTACTTC,CASSTTDRGKPYEQYF
13,.,TRBV10-3,TRBJ2-1,TRBD2,TGTGCCATCAGTGCCCTAGCGGACAATGAGCAGTTCTTC,CAISALADNEQFF
14,.,TRBV5-4,TRBJ2-7,.,TGTGCCAGCAGCTCGGACAACGGGGCCTACGAGCAGTACTTC,CASSSDNGAYEQYF
11,.,TRBV30,TRBJ1-1,.,TGTGCCTGGTTCAAAGGCCCAGGCGCTTTCTTT,CAWFKGPGAFF
13,.,TRBV5-8,TRBJ1-1,.,TGTGCCAGCAGCTTGGGGGTATGGACTGAAGCTTTCTTT,CASSLGVWTEAFF
13,.,TRBV6-5,TRBJ2-2,TRBD1,TGTGCCAGCAGAACAGGGGTGGCCGGGGAGCTGTTTTTT,CASRTGVAGELFF
15,.,TRBV6-6,TRBJ1-4,TRBD1,TGTGCCAGCAGCAGCAGGGGGCTGGGTGATGAAAAACTGTTTTTT,CASSSRGLGDEKLFF
13,.,TRBV6-1,TRBJ1-5,.,TGTGCCAGCAGTGTCCCGGAGCTGGGGCCCCAGCATTTT,CASSVPELGPQHF
17,.,TRBV7-2,TRBJ2-6,.,TGTGCCAGCAGCTTATACGTCAGGGGGAGGGGGGCCAACGTCCTGACTTTC,CASSLYVRGRGANVLTF
14,.,TRBV6-1,TRBJ2-5,.,TGTGCCAGCACCCACCCGGGCAACCAAGAGACCCAGTACTTC,CASTHPGNQETQYF
13,once,TRBV29-1,TRBJ2-7,.,TGCAGCGTGTCCCCCCCGTACGGCTACGAGCAGTACTTC,CSVSPPYGYEQYF
15,.,TRBV7-9,TRBJ1-3,.,TGTGCCAGCAGCACACAGGGAATTGCTGGAAACACCATATATTTT,CASSTQGIAGNTIYF
13,.,TRBV5-1,TRBJ1-2,TRBD1,TGCGCCAGCAGCTTGGCCGGGACAGGGGGGCACACCTTC,CASSLAGTGGHTF
18,.,TRBV5-6,TRBJ2-7,.,.,CASSLSFAAGTSYYERYF
13,.,TRBV27,TRBJ1-1,.,TGTGCCAGCAGTACAGGGAGTCGGACTGAAGCTTTCTTT,CASSTGSRTEAFF
15,.,TRBV7-2,TRBJ2-1,TRBD1,TGTGCCAGCAGCCAGACAGGGGGCTCCTACAATGAGCAGTTCTTC,CASSQTGGSYNEQFF
13,.,TRBV27,TRBJ2-3,.,TGTGCCAGCAGATTTTTTCAGGGAGATACGCAGTATTTT,CASRFFQGDTQYF
12,.,TRBV6-5,TRBJ1-1,.,TGTGCCAGCAGCCGGCTGGGTACTGAAGCTTTCTTT,CASSRLGTEAFF
14,.,TRBV7-2,TRBJ2-3,TRBD2,TGTGCCAGCAGCCTAGCGGGCAGCACAGATACGCAGTATTTT,CASSLAGSTDTQYF